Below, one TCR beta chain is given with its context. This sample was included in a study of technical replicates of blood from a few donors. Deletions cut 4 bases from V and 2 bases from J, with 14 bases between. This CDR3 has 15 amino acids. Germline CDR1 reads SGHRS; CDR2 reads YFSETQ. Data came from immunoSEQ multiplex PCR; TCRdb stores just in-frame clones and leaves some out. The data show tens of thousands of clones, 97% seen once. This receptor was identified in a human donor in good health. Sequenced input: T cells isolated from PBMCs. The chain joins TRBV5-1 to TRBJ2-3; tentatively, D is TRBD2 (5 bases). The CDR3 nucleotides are TGCGCCAGCAGCCCCAGACCGGACTTCACAGATACGCAGTATTTT. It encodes CASSPRPDFTDTQYF.